This T cell receptor (beta chain) was observed in a study of blood T cell repertoires in COVID-19. Study background: The study drew acute and convalescent COVID-19 samples from the United States, Italy and Spain. From T cells, B-cell-depleted T cells, or PBMCs came the material, which was cDNA or gDNA.

Profiling relied on immunoSEQ multiplex PCR, and the TCRdb table lists in-frame clones only, not all of them. In the table there are some 400,000 clones, around 87% of which are singletons. V was clipped by 3 bases and J by 4 bases, with 8 bases between them. Germline V gene data show CDR1 as MDHEN and CDR2 as SYDVKM. The CDR3 totals 13 residues. Enrolled during active infection, Seattle patients were then followed longitudinally. The sequenced sample consisted of peripheral blood. The clonotype comes from a woman younger than 45 with COVID-19, enrolled during active disease. The chain links TRBV28 to TRBJ2-3; D is undetermined. This chain's CDR3 is CASSFSRSDTQYF. The CDR3 DNA reads TGTGCCAGCAGTTTTTCTAGGTCAGATACGCAGTATTTT.